Following are 25 T cell receptor beta chains from one sample sequenced in a study of T cell responses to AZD1222 COVID-19 vaccine. Assay used: immunoSEQ multiplex PCR; TCRdb lists only in-frame clones, some missing. The table records some 120,000 clones, approximately 86% of them present only once. This specimen was peripheral blood, taken on day 0 of AZD1222 vaccination. These receptors originate from an adult in good health.

The rearrangement links TRBV3-1 (or the pseudogene TRBV3-2) to TRBJ2-7; D is undetermined. The CDR3 has 16 residues. Germline V gene lookup returns CDR1 LGHDT and CDR2 YNNKEL (reference sequence). Trimming stripped 0 bases from V and 0 bases from J, with 12 bases between. The CDR3 sequence is CASSQDPTASSYEQYF. The CDR3 region has the DNA TGTGCCAGCAGCCAAGATCCTACCGCAAGCTCCTACGAGCAGTACTTC.

The chain carries TRBV5-4 and TRBJ2-7; 12 bases match TRBD1. CDR3 length: 16 amino acids. Unmatched junction bases numbered 8, after V lost 4 bases and J lost 3 bases. Germline CDR1 is SGHNT and CDR2 is YYREEE (reference sequence). In DNA form, the CDR3 reads TGTGCCAGCAGCGGAGCCGGGACAGGGGGCTTCTACGAGCAGTACTTC. Residues: CASSGAGTGGFYEQYF.

Worth noting for this clone: One end of the junction is discordant with germline, which a read error may explain. Other DNA sequences in this specimen translate into the identical CDR3. This rearrangement joins TRBV29-1 to TRBJ1-1; no reliable D call. The germline V gene has CDR1 SQVTM and CDR2 ANQGSEA. The CDR3 length is 13 residues. In DNA, the CDR3 is TGCAGCGTAGAAGGTGTCATGAACACTGAAGCTTTCTTT. Protein sequence: CSVEGVMNTEAFF.

The chain joins TRBV10-3 to TRBJ2-5, with D possibly matching TRBD2 (7 bases). The CDR3 is 12 amino acids. V lost 8 bases, J lost 1 base, and 8 bases lay in between. CDR1 and CDR2 from the germline V gene are ENHRY and SYGVKD. CDR3 in DNA: TGTGCCATCGGGGGGGCCCAAGAGACCCAGTACTTC. Translation gives CAIGGAQETQYF.

The chain recombines TRBV18 with TRBJ2-7; 8 bases are a match to TRBD2. CDR1 is KGHSH and CDR2 is LQKENI in the germline V gene. The CDR3 consists of 18 residues. Losses at the gene ends were 3 bases for V and 3 bases for J; bases not matched to a gene: 16. DNA for the CDR3: TGTGCCAGCTCACCGGGGGTTAGAAGCGGGGGACCCCTCTACGAGCAGTACTTC. It specifies CASSPGVRSGGPLYEQYF.

The chain employs TRBV5-4 and TRBJ2-5; 8 bases map to TRBD1. The CDR3 is made up of 16 amino acids. V dropped 4 bases and J dropped 1; count of bases not matched to a gene: 9. In germline, CDR1 is SGHNT, CDR2 YYREEE (reference sequence). CDR3: CASSPGTGRFQETQYF. In DNA, the CDR3 is TGTGCCAGCAGCCCGGGGACAGGTCGGTTCCAAGAGACCCAGTACTTC.

The chain uses TRBV3-1 (or the pseudogene TRBV3-2) and TRBJ1-4; D possibly corresponds to TRBD1 (5 bases). Per the germline V gene, CDR1 is LGHDT and CDR2 is YNNKEL (reference sequence). The CDR3 totals 19 residues. Trimming cost V 1 base and J 2 bases, with 20 bases left between them. The DNA of the CDR3 is TGTGCCAGCAGCCAAGTCCTGGGGCGCGGATTCGATACTAATGAAAAACTGTTTTTT. This codes for CASSQVLGRGFDTNEKLFF.

The CDR3 sequence is CASSQGRYTGELFF. In DNA, the CDR3 is TGTGCCAGCAGTCAGGGCAGATACACCGGGGAGCTGTTTTTT. V is TRBV14 and J is TRBJ2-2, with D perhaps matching TRBD1 (5 bases). The CDR3 extends over 14 amino acids. The germline V gene has CDR1 SGHDN and CDR2 FVKESK. Trimming took 6 bases from V and 3 from J, leaving 11 bases between them.

CDR3 bases: TGTGCCAGCAGCCGGGCGGGTACCAGCACAGATACGCAGTATTTT. Translated, it gives CASSRAGTSTDTQYF. The chain recombines TRBV7-6 with TRBJ2-3; maybe TRBD2 (5 bases). V was pared by 5 bases and J by 0 bases, with 12 bases between. Germline CDR1 is SGHVS and CDR2 is FNYEAQ. This CDR3 is built from 15 residues.

The V and J genes are TRBV27 and TRBJ2-2; D uncertain. This CDR3 is built from 13 residues. Trimming took 2 bases from V and 1 from J, leaving 2 bases between them. Germline V CDR1 and CDR2: MNHEY, SMNVEV (reference sequence). The CDR3 loop reads CASSLRNTGELFF. CDR3 bases: TGTGCCAGCAGTTTACGGAACACCGGGGAGCTGTTTTTT.

V gene TRBV7-2 combines with J gene TRBJ2-5; D perhaps matches TRBD2 (6 bases). CDR1 SGHTA and CDR2 FQGNSA come from the germline V gene. The CDR3 length is 14 residues. Trimming took off 1 base at V and 7 bases at J, with 13 bases between the two ends. This chain's CDR3 is CASSLERVGGTQYF. DNA of the CDR3: TGTGCCAGCAGCTTAGAGCGGGTGGGAGGGACCCAGTACTTC.

This sequence joins TRBV10-1 and TRBJ1-1; 9 nucleotides match TRBD1. The CDR3 is 13 residues long. Looked up from germline, CDR1 is WNHNN and CDR2 is SYGVQD (reference sequence). The CDR3 sequence: CAPWTGANTEAFF. The CDR3 coding sequence is TGCGCTCCCTGGACAGGGGCGAACACTGAAGCTTTCTTT.

The V and J genes are TRBV2 and TRBJ2-7; no clear D. Per the germline V gene, CDR1 is SNHLY and CDR2 is FYNNEI. V was shortened by 5 bases and J by 0 bases, with 8 bases between the two germline ends. This CDR3 is 13 amino acids long. The CDR3 DNA follows: TGTGCCAGCAGTATTACAAGCTCCTACGAGCAGTACTTC. Residues: CASSITSSYEQYF.

CDR3 nucleotides: TGTGCCAGCAGCCCCCACGGGACAGGGGAAGCTGGAAACACCATATATTTT. Its protein is CASSPHGTGEAGNTIYF. The rearrangement links TRBV7-9 to TRBJ1-3; 10 bases fit TRBD1. Trimming cost V 5 bases and J 2 bases; bases outside gene matches: 9. Germline lookup yields CDR1 SEHNR and CDR2 FQNEAQ (reference sequence). The CDR3 totals 17 residues.

The chain's CDR3 is CASSVSGGAYEQYF. The CDR3 DNA is TGTGCCAGCAGCGTTAGCGGGGGGGCCTACGAGCAGTACTTC. V usage is TRBV7-2 and J usage is TRBJ2-7, with 11 bases that match TRBD2. This CDR3 has 14 amino acids. Trimming at V came to 5 bases and at J to 2 bases, leaving 2 bases not matched to a gene. Looked up from germline, CDR1 is SGHTA and CDR2 is FQGNSA.

The DNA for the CDR3 is TGTGCCAGCAGGCAATACCGCGGCCGTGCCGGGGAGCTGTTTTTT. Its protein is CASRQYRGRAGELFF. The V and J genes are TRBV6-5 and TRBJ2-2; D is unresolved. The germline V gene has CDR1 MNHEY and CDR2 SVGAGI. The CDR3 is 15 residues long. The V gene lost 6 bases and the J gene lost 6 bases, with 17 bases spanning the gap.

V is TRBV5-8 and J is TRBJ1-1, with D unresolved. CDR3 size: 14 residues. Trimming left V 0 bases short and J 1 base short, with 7 bases between. The germline gives CDR1 SGHTS, CDR2 YDEGEE. The CDR3 nucleotides are TGTGCCAGCAGCTTGGAACGGGAGAACACTGAAGCTTTCTTT. The encoded protein is CASSLERENTEAFF.

The chain uses TRBV7-9 and TRBJ2-7; 14 bases are shared with TRBD2. Germline V gives CDR1 SEHNR, CDR2 FQNEAQ (reference sequence). With V trimmed by 6 bases and J by 3 bases, 7 bases remained unmatched. This CDR3 is built from 16 residues. CDR3 in DNA: TGTGCCAGCAGATCGGGACTAGCGGGGGAAAGCTACGAGCAGTACTTC. Translating it yields CASRSGLAGESYEQYF.

CDR3 DNA sequence: TGTGCCAGCTCAAAGACAGCAAAAGACTCCTACGAGCAGTACTTC. This sequence encodes CASSKTAKDSYEQYF. The chain employs TRBV18 and TRBJ2-7, with D possibly matching TRBD1 (5 bases). CDR3 length: 15 residues. CDR1 is KGHSH, CDR2 LQKENI, per germline. Trimming cost V 5 bases and J 0 bases, with 14 bases left between them.

Here the CDR3 reads CASSQERAGGFNEQYF. For the CDR3, the DNA is TGTGCCAGCAGCCAAGAAAGGGCAGGGGGATTCAACGAGCAGTACTTC. J is TRBJ2-7 and V is TRBV4-2; TRBD1 matches at 7 bases. J was trimmed by 5 bases and V by 0 bases; bases with no gene match: 10. The germline V gene encodes CDR1 LGHNA and CDR2 YNFKEQ. This CDR3 has 16 residues.

A single count supports this clone. The V call is TRBV4-1, the J call TRBJ1-5; D gene unclear. Trimming took 4 bases from V and 3 from J, leaving 10 bases between them. Germline CDR1 reads MGHRA; CDR2 reads YSYEKL. This CDR3 contains 14 residues. CDR3 sequence reads: CASSPPGTNQPQHF. CDR3 in DNA: TGCGCCAGCAGCCCCCCAGGCACCAATCAGCCCCAGCATTTT.

V and J are TRBV2 and TRBJ2-7, with D unresolved. Germline-derived CDR1 and CDR2 are SNHLY and FYNNEI. The CDR3 runs to 16 residues. Trimming left V 7 bases short and J 2 bases short, with 21 bases between. The CDR3 nucleotides are TGTGCCAGCATGGCGATCGTAGGAAAGGGCACCTACGAGCAGTACTTC. Translation gives CASMAIVGKGTYEQYF.

The chain carries TRBV5-1 and TRBJ2-1; D is possibly TRBD2 (5 bases). V lost 1 base to trimming and J lost 0 bases, with 11 bases between them. The length of the CDR3 is 16 residues. The germline V gene has CDR1 SGHRS and CDR2 YFSETQ. The CDR3 nucleotides read TGCGCCAGCAGCTTGTCCCCGGGGTCCTCCTACAATGAGCAGTTCTTC. Protein product: CASSLSPGSSYNEQFF.

The chain has TRBV5-6 and TRBJ2-6, with a weak D call TRBD2 (6 bases). Germline values: CDR1 SGHDT, CDR2 YYEEEE. CDR3 size: 16 residues. V lost 0 bases, J lost 2 bases, and 9 bases lay in between. The CDR3 loop reads CASSLVPGAGANVLTF. The CDR3 nucleotides are TGTGCCAGCAGCTTGGTCCCGGGAGCTGGGGCCAACGTCCTGACTTTC.

The V call is TRBV6-5, the J call TRBJ2-3; 11 bases are a match to TRBD2. The V segment lost 2 bases and the J segment 4 bases; nucleotides outside the gene matches: 2. The CDR3 runs to 15 residues. The germline V gene has CDR1 MNHEY and CDR2 SVGAGI. Here the CDR3 DNA reads TGTGCCAGCAGTTACCCTAGCGGGGGGTCAGATACGCAGTATTTT. Translation: CASSYPSGGSDTQYF.